A selection of T cell receptor beta chains follows, all from one sample in a study of blood T cell repertoires in COVID-19. Profiling relied on immunoSEQ multiplex PCR, and the TCRdb table lists in-frame clones only, not all of them. The sample has around 97,000 clones, 88% seen once. Sequenced input: peripheral blood. All receptors derive from a human donor in a cohort sampled during active COVID-19. The CDR3 runs from the conserved cysteine through the conserved F or W. Fields, in order: clone size, V gene, D gene, J gene, CDR3 protein, CDR3 DNA. D genes are given only for firm matches. Not every row has a clone size; where given, it reads once, few, many or a size class.

abundance: once; v_gene: TRBV2; d_gene: -; j_gene: TRBJ2-5; CDR3aa: CASSRLAEGTQYF; CDR3nt: TGTGCCAGCAGTAGGCTAGCCGAAGGGACCCAGTACTTC
abundance: -; v_gene: TRBV29-1; d_gene: TRBD2; j_gene: TRBJ2-7; CDR3aa: CSVDVSGNSYEQYF; CDR3nt: TGCAGCGTGGACGTTAGCGGGAACTCCTACGAGCAGTACTTC
abundance: -; v_gene: TRBV29-1; d_gene: -; j_gene: TRBJ1-1; CDR3aa: CSVVRGLNTEAFF; CDR3nt: TGCAGCGTTGTGCGGGGATTGAACACTGAAGCTTTCTTT
abundance: -; v_gene: TRBV5-6; d_gene: -; j_gene: TRBJ2-7; CDR3aa: CASSSQANEQYF; CDR3nt: TGTGCCAGCAGCTCGCAGGCGAACGAGCAGTACTTC
abundance: -; v_gene: TRBV27; d_gene: TRBD1; j_gene: TRBJ2-7; CDR3aa: CASRWTGGGTYEQYF; CDR3nt: TGTGCCAGCAGGTGGACAGGGGGTGGGACCTACGAGCAGTACTTC
abundance: -; v_gene: TRBV28; d_gene: TRBD1; j_gene: TRBJ2-1; CDR3aa: CASSPGTGLFPGVF; CDR3nt: TGTGCCAGCAGCCCCGGGACAGGGTTATTCCCAGGGGTCTTC
abundance: -; v_gene: TRBV19; d_gene: TRBD2; j_gene: TRBJ2-1; CDR3aa: CASSVGTSGNNEQFF; CDR3nt: TGTGCCAGTAGTGTTGGGACTAGCGGGAACAATGAGCAGTTCTTC
abundance: -; v_gene: TRBV5-1; d_gene: TRBD2; j_gene: TRBJ2-3; CDR3aa: CASSWGSSGMDTQYF; CDR3nt: TGCGCCAGCAGCTGGGGATCGAGCGGGATGGATACGCAGTATTTT
abundance: -; v_gene: TRBV12-1; d_gene: -; j_gene: TRBJ2-3; CDR3aa: CASSFVQGGTDTQYF; CDR3nt: TGTGCCAGCAGCTTTGTTCAGGGGGGTACAGATACGCAGTATTTT
abundance: -; v_gene: TRBV28; d_gene: -; j_gene: TRBJ1-2; CDR3aa: CASRTAASVYGYTF; CDR3nt: TGTGCCAGCAGGACAGCCGCCTCAGTCTATGGCTACACCTTC
abundance: -; v_gene: TRBV2; d_gene: TRBD1; j_gene: TRBJ1-2; CDR3aa: CASSWDSQSYGYTF; CDR3nt: TGTGCCAGCAGTTGGGACAGCCAGTCTTATGGCTACACCTTC
abundance: once; v_gene: TRBV29-1; d_gene: TRBD1; j_gene: TRBJ1-4; CDR3aa: CSVLIDRGSEKLFF; CDR3nt: TGCAGCGTTTTAATCGACAGGGGTAGTGAAAAACTGTTTTTT
abundance: -; v_gene: TRBV6-5; d_gene: TRBD1; j_gene: TRBJ1-5; CDR3aa: CASSRDRSSNQPQHF; CDR3nt: TGTGCCAGCAGTCGGGACAGATCTAGCAATCAGCCCCAGCATTTT
abundance: -; v_gene: TRBV30; d_gene: TRBD1; j_gene: TRBJ1-6; CDR3aa: CALDKDRGSPLHF; CDR3nt: TGTGCCCTGGATAAGGACAGGGGGTCACCCCTCCACTTT
abundance: -; v_gene: TRBV7-2; d_gene: TRBD1; j_gene: TRBJ2-7; CDR3aa: CASSSQGWGHYEQYF; CDR3nt: TGTGCCAGCAGCTCACAGGGGTGGGGGCACTACGAGCAGTACTTC
abundance: once; v_gene: TRBV30; d_gene: TRBD2; j_gene: TRBJ2-1; CDR3aa: CAWSAGLAGGYEQFF; CDR3nt: TGTGCCTGGAGCGCCGGCCTAGCGGGAGGTTATGAGCAGTTCTTC
abundance: -; v_gene: TRBV5-1; d_gene: TRBD1; j_gene: TRBJ2-5; CDR3aa: CASSLDPGQGRETQYF; CDR3nt: TGCGCCAGCAGCTTAGATCCGGGACAGGGTCGGGAGACCCAGTACTTC
abundance: -; v_gene: TRBV4-3; d_gene: TRBD2; j_gene: TRBJ2-2; CDR3aa: CASSQAPGLAGGKGELFF; CDR3nt: TGCGCCAGCAGCCAAGCCCCGGGACTAGCGGGAGGGAAGGGGGAGCTGTTTTTT
abundance: -; v_gene: TRBV7-9; d_gene: -; j_gene: TRBJ2-7; CDR3aa: CASSLSGEEYEQYF; CDR3nt: TGTGCCAGCAGCTTATCGGGGGAGGAGTACGAGCAGTACTTC
abundance: -; v_gene: TRBV11-3; d_gene: -; j_gene: TRBJ2-7; CDR3aa: CASSLNAGSYEQYF; CDR3nt: TGTGCCAGCAGCTTAAATGCCGGTTCCTACGAGCAGTACTTC
abundance: -; v_gene: TRBV29-1; d_gene: -; j_gene: TRBJ1-5; CDR3aa: CSVAGNSNQPQHF; CDR3nt: TGCAGCGTTGCAGGGAATAGCAATCAGCCCCAGCATTTT
abundance: once; v_gene: TRBV14; d_gene: -; j_gene: TRBJ2-2; CDR3aa: CASTPWRFANTGELFF; CDR3nt: TGTGCCAGCACCCCTTGGAGGTTTGCTAACACCGGGGAGCTGTTTTTT
abundance: -; v_gene: TRBV27; d_gene: -; j_gene: TRBJ2-5; CDR3aa: CASSFSRDSLETQYF; CDR3nt: TGTGCCAGCAGTTTTTCGCGGGACTCTTTAGAGACCCAGTACTTC
abundance: -; v_gene: TRBV6-5; d_gene: -; j_gene: TRBJ1-1; CDR3aa: CASSYSMRGRNAFF; CDR3nt: TGTGCCAGCAGTTACTCGATGCGGGGGCGAAACGCTTTCTTT
abundance: -; v_gene: TRBV25-1; d_gene: -; j_gene: TRBJ1-1; CDR3aa: CASSEVGRTAAFF; CDR3nt: TGTGCCAGCAGTGAAGTCGGTAGGACAGCGGCTTTCTTT
abundance: -; v_gene: TRBV4-2; d_gene: TRBD2; j_gene: TRBJ2-7; CDR3aa: CASSQEGLGQEQYF; CDR3nt: TGTGCCAGCAGCCAAGAAGGACTAGGGCAGGAGCAGTACTTC
abundance: -; v_gene: TRBV27; d_gene: -; j_gene: TRBJ1-5; CDR3aa: CASSFHRGNQPQHF; CDR3nt: TGTGCCAGCAGTTTTCACAGGGGCAATCAGCCCCAGCATTTT
abundance: -; v_gene: TRBV5-1; d_gene: TRBD2; j_gene: TRBJ2-7; CDR3aa: CASSPASGSSYEQYF; CDR3nt: TGCGCCAGCAGCCCTGCTAGCGGGAGCTCCTACGAGCAGTACTTC
abundance: few; v_gene: TRBV5-5; d_gene: TRBD1; j_gene: TRBJ2-1; CDR3aa: CASSLGGFGDRGSSYNEQFF; CDR3nt: TGTGCCAGCAGCTTGGGAGGGTTCGGGGACAGGGGAAGCTCCTACAATGAGCAGTTCTTC
abundance: -; v_gene: TRBV7-2; d_gene: -; j_gene: TRBJ1-2; CDR3aa: CATPGQVGGYTF; CDR3nt: TGTGCCACCCCGGGACAAGTGGGTGGCTACACCTTC
abundance: -; v_gene: TRBV14; d_gene: TRBD1; j_gene: TRBJ1-1; CDR3aa: CASSLWTGWTEAFF; CDR3nt: TGTGCCAGCAGCCTTTGGACAGGATGGACTGAAGCTTTCTTT